Listed below are T cell receptor beta chains from one sample, sequenced in a study of blood T cell repertoires in COVID-19. The repertoire was sequenced with immunoSEQ multiplex PCR; TCRdb's copy has only in-frame clones and lacks some. The sample has roughly 110,000 clones, 70% to 90% seen once. Source material: peripheral blood. These receptors were taken from a man aged 35-49 years with active or convalescent COVID-19. Both conserved end residues are part of each CDR3. Fields, in order: clone size, D gene, J gene, V gene, CDR3 protein, CDR3 DNA. A D gene is named only where the DNA matches it firmly. Clone size is not always given. Where it is, it says once, few, many or a class for expanded clones.

.	TRBD1	TRBJ2-7	TRBV15	CATRGARTGGHEQYF	TGTGCCACCAGGGGTGCACGGACAGGGGGCCACGAGCAGTACTTC
.	TRBD2	TRBJ2-3	TRBV19	CASSLRGLAELTDTQYF	TGTGCCAGTAGCCTTCGGGGACTAGCGGAACTCACAGATACGCAGTATTTT
.	.	TRBJ1-1	TRBV29-1	CSCQRSAGRTEAFF	TGCAGCTGTCAACGTTCAGCAGGGAGGACTGAAGCTTTCTTT
.	.	TRBJ2-7	TRBV11-3	CASSLESARGTYEQYF	TGTGCCAGCAGCTTAGAATCGGCACGGGGGACCTACGAGCAGTACTTC
.	TRBD1	TRBJ2-3	TRBV18	CASSPVTGDRRQYF	TGTGCCAGCTCACCAGTTACAGGGGATCGGCGGCAGTATTTT
.	.	TRBJ1-4	TRBV11-1	CASSRDISTNEKLFF	TGTGCCAGCAGCAGGGACATCTCAACTAATGAAAAACTGTTTTTT
.	TRBD1	TRBJ2-2	TRBV3-1/TRBV3-2	CASTTGGNTGELFF	TGTGCCAGCACGACAGGGGGAAACACCGGGGAGCTGTTTTTT
.	TRBD1	TRBJ1-5	TRBV27	CASSITGEGNQPQHF	TGTGCCAGCAGTATTACAGGGGAGGGCAATCAGCCCCAGCATTTT
.	TRBD1	TRBJ1-2	TRBV5-1	CASSSPDRAIGYTF	TGCGCCAGCAGCTCCCCGGACAGGGCGATAGGCTACACCTTC
.	.	TRBJ1-4	TRBV19	CASKVWEADEKLFF	TGTGCCAGTAAAGTGTGGGAGGCAGATGAAAAACTGTTTTTT
few	.	TRBJ2-1	TRBV11-1	CASSKYTGPTNEQFF	TGTGCCAGCAGCAAATACACGGGTCCAACGAATGAGCAGTTCTTC